Listed below are T cell receptor beta chains from one sample, sequenced in a study of blood T cell repertoires in COVID-19. Generated by immunoSEQ multiplex PCR, the TCRdb table keeps only in-frame clones and is missing some. The top ten hold 3% to 4.5% of the sample, which has roughly 30,000 clones, 80% to 95% seen once. The sample consisted of peripheral blood. These receptors all stem from a man aged 55 to 70 with acute or convalescent COVID-19. CDR3s include the opening cysteine and the closing phenylalanine or tryptophan. D genes are given only for firm matches. Some rows have no size entry. The others give once, few or many, or a class for an expanded clone.

J gene: TRBJ2-5
D gene: -
V gene: TRBV6-2/TRBV6-3
clone size: -
CDR3 DNA: TGTGCCAGCACCCCCCACCAGGGATACAGAGAGACCCAGTACTTC
CDR3 protein: CASTPHQGYRETQYF

J gene: TRBJ2-4
D gene: TRBD2
V gene: TRBV4-3
clone size: -
CDR3 DNA: TGCGCCAGCAGCCAGGTTCTAGCGGGAGAAGGTCAGGGACGGGCCAAAAACATTCAGTACTTC
CDR3 protein: CASSQVLAGEGQGRAKNIQYF

J gene: TRBJ1-3
D gene: -
V gene: TRBV19
clone size: -
CDR3 DNA: TGTGCCAGTAGTATACAGGGCGCGCTTGGAAACACCATATATTTT
CDR3 protein: CASSIQGALGNTIYF

J gene: TRBJ2-1
D gene: TRBD1
V gene: TRBV10-3
clone size: -
CDR3 DNA: TGTGCCATCAGTGAGTCGGGACAGGGGCAGCAGTTCTTC
CDR3 protein: CAISESGQGQQFF

J gene: TRBJ1-4
D gene: -
V gene: TRBV28
clone size: -
CDR3 DNA: TGTGCCAGCAGTTGGTTCCAGGGAAGTGAAAAACTGTTTTTT
CDR3 protein: CASSWFQGSEKLFF

J gene: TRBJ2-1
D gene: TRBD2
V gene: TRBV9
clone size: -
CDR3 DNA: TGTGCCAGCAGCGTGGGAGCGGGAGACCCTACATACAATGAGCAGTTCTTC
CDR3 protein: CASSVGAGDPTYNEQFF

J gene: TRBJ2-1
D gene: TRBD2
V gene: TRBV18
clone size: -
CDR3 DNA: TGTGCCAGCTCAACTTCTAGCGGGAGGGGCTACAATGAGCAGTTCTTC
CDR3 protein: CASSTSSGRGYNEQFF

J gene: TRBJ2-7
D gene: -
V gene: TRBV27
clone size: -
CDR3 DNA: TGTGCCAGCAGTTCCCCCAGACACTCCTACGAGCAGTACTTC
CDR3 protein: CASSSPRHSYEQYF

J gene: TRBJ1-2
D gene: -
V gene: TRBV7-9
clone size: few
CDR3 DNA: TGTGCCAGCAGCTTAGCGGCCTTTGGCAGGGAGGACTATGGCTACACCTTC
CDR3 protein: CASSLAAFGREDYGYTF

J gene: TRBJ2-6
D gene: -
V gene: TRBV11-3
clone size: -
CDR3 DNA: TGTGCCAGCAGCTTAGATCTAAGTCCCTCTGGGGCCAACGTCCTGACTTTC
CDR3 protein: CASSLDLSPSGANVLTF

J gene: TRBJ2-3
D gene: TRBD2
V gene: TRBV5-1
clone size: -
CDR3 DNA: TGCGCCAGCAGCACTGGACTAGCGGGAGGCCTAGGCACAGATACGCAGTATTTT
CDR3 protein: CASSTGLAGGLGTDTQYF

J gene: TRBJ1-2
D gene: TRBD1
V gene: TRBV2
clone size: -
CDR3 DNA: TGTGCCAGCACCGAGGACAGGAACTATGGCTACACCTTC
CDR3 protein: CASTEDRNYGYTF

J gene: TRBJ1-6
D gene: TRBD1
V gene: TRBV11-3
clone size: -
CDR3 DNA: TGTGCCAGCAGCTTAGGGACAGGGTATCGTTCACCCCTCCACTTT
CDR3 protein: CASSLGTGYRSPLHF

J gene: TRBJ2-3
D gene: -
V gene: TRBV19
clone size: -
CDR3 DNA: TGTGCCAGTAGTATACGCTCGCGGCCCACAGATACGCAGTATTTT
CDR3 protein: CASSIRSRPTDTQYF

J gene: TRBJ1-1
D gene: -
V gene: TRBV18
clone size: -
CDR3 DNA: TGTGCCAGCTCACCTTGGGACACCAACACTGAAGCTTTCTTT
CDR3 protein: CASSPWDTNTEAFF

J gene: TRBJ1-2
D gene: -
V gene: TRBV5-8
clone size: -
CDR3 DNA: TGTGCCAGCAGCTTAATGGCTGCCTCTGACTATGGCTACACCTTC
CDR3 protein: CASSLMAASDYGYTF

J gene: TRBJ2-3
D gene: -
V gene: TRBV15
clone size: -
CDR3 DNA: TGTGCCACCAGCAGAGATGGCAGGGGCCGCACAGATACGCAGTATTTT
CDR3 protein: CATSRDGRGRTDTQYF

J gene: TRBJ2-1
D gene: TRBD2
V gene: TRBV7-3
clone size: -
CDR3 DNA: TGTGCCAGCAGCTTCGGACTAGCGGGGGTTAACAATGAGCAGTTCTTC
CDR3 protein: CASSFGLAGVNNEQFF

J gene: TRBJ1-2
D gene: -
V gene: TRBV5-1
clone size: -
CDR3 DNA: TGCGCCAGCAGCTTGGGCCCCCAGGCAGGGAGGAACGCTAACTATGGCTACACCTTC
CDR3 protein: CASSLGPQAGRNANYGYTF

J gene: TRBJ2-5
D gene: -
V gene: TRBV19
clone size: -
CDR3 DNA: TGTGCCAGTAGTTCAGGGAGGCGGGAGACCCAGTACTTC
CDR3 protein: CASSSGRRETQYF

J gene: TRBJ1-2
D gene: -
V gene: TRBV11-3
clone size: -
CDR3 DNA: TGTGCCAGCAGCAGACAGGACTATGGCTACACCTTC
CDR3 protein: CASSRQDYGYTF

J gene: TRBJ1-1
D gene: -
V gene: TRBV11-3
clone size: -
CDR3 DNA: TGTGCCAGCAGCTTAGACTACCCACCCGGGGCTTTCTTT
CDR3 protein: CASSLDYPPGAFF

J gene: TRBJ2-3
D gene: TRBD1
V gene: TRBV4-3
clone size: -
CDR3 DNA: TGCGCCAGCAGCCAAGGTAAAGCACAGGGGGTAGATACGCAGTATTTT
CDR3 protein: CASSQGKAQGVDTQYF

J gene: TRBJ2-2
D gene: TRBD2
V gene: TRBV3-1/TRBV3-2
clone size: -
CDR3 DNA: TGTGCCAGCAGGACCGGACTAGCGGGAGGATCCGGGGAGCTGTTTTTT
CDR3 protein: CASRTGLAGGSGELFF

J gene: TRBJ2-3
D gene: TRBD1
V gene: TRBV24-1
clone size: -
CDR3 DNA: TGTGCCACCAGTGATTTAGCAGGGGGCGCATGGACAGATACGCAGTATTTT
CDR3 protein: CATSDLAGGAWTDTQYF

J gene: TRBJ2-7
D gene: TRBD2
V gene: TRBV4-1
clone size: medium-sized
CDR3 DNA: TGCGCCAGCAGCCAAGAAACCGGGAGGCGAGAGCAGTACTTC
CDR3 protein: CASSQETGRREQYF

J gene: TRBJ2-3
D gene: TRBD1
V gene: TRBV5-1
clone size: -
CDR3 DNA: TGCGCCAGCAGCTCAGGACAGGGAACAGATACGCAGTATTTT
CDR3 protein: CASSSGQGTDTQYF

J gene: TRBJ1-1
D gene: -
V gene: TRBV9
clone size: -
CDR3 DNA: TGTGCCAGCAGCCTTCCGGGGGGCACTGAAGCTTTCTTT
CDR3 protein: CASSLPGGTEAFF

J gene: TRBJ2-1
D gene: -
V gene: TRBV12-5
clone size: -
CDR3 DNA: TGTGCTAGTGGCCCCGTGTACAGTGGGTATTCCTACAATGAGCAGTTCTTC
CDR3 protein: CASGPVYSGYSYNEQFF

J gene: TRBJ1-2
D gene: TRBD1
V gene: TRBV24-1
clone size: -
CDR3 DNA: TGTGCCACCAGTGATTTGGACAGGGACTATGGCTACACCTTC
CDR3 protein: CATSDLDRDYGYTF

J gene: TRBJ2-3
D gene: -
V gene: TRBV24-1
clone size: -
CDR3 DNA: TGTGCCACCAGTGATTTCCAGGCAGAGTCCCATTCAGATACGCAGTATTTT
CDR3 protein: CATSDFQAESHSDTQYF